Reported below is one T cell receptor (beta chain). The antigen remains unidentified. This entry belongs to a study of identical twins. Study-level findings and limits: Modelling underestimated the level of out-of-frame TCR alpha sharing observed in monozygotic twins.

MiXCR, run by TCRdb on the 5' RACE reads, gives a single entry per CDR3 protein. The data hold about 190,000 distinct CDR3 sequences, with 15% to 20% observed a single time. This CDR3 spans 15 amino acids. The V end lost 1 base, the J end lost 7 bases, and 17 bases lay between the germline ends. In germline, CDR1 is SGHDT, CDR2 YYEEEE. The data also belong to a second study, concerning T cells expressing NK-cell markers. Per that study: Sorted CD3+CD56-NKG2C+, CD3+CD56+NKG2C- and CD3+CD56+NKG2C+ T cells were the source of the TCR beta repertoires. Among the experiments, several used an anti-gamma-delta TCR antibody to restrict sorting to alpha-beta TCR T cells. For several donors, the dominant NKG2C+ clonotypes made up 1.0-7.0% of their CD8+ T cells.

Specimen: CD8+ T cells sorted from blood. The TCR was taken from a woman aged 18 to 35 in good health. The J gene is TRBJ2-5, the V gene TRBV5-6; the D is unclear. The CDR3 nucleotides are TGTGCCAGCAGCTTGTCTTCTACGGCCCCTACGACCCAGTACTTC. Its translation is CASSLSSTAPTTQYF.